This T cell receptor beta chain was sequenced for a study of T cell responses to AZD1222 COVID-19 vaccine. A word on this clone: The antigen remains unidentified.

The ends were cut back, 0 bases at V and 7 bases at J, with 13 bases in the middle. This CDR3 has 15 residues. Germline V CDR1 and CDR2: SGDLS, YYNGEE. Study results and limitations: Unmutated variant regions are reportedly the target of nearly half of TCRs that are spike-specific.

Profiled with immunoSEQ multiplex PCR; TCRdb holds only in-frame clones, not every one. The sample holds some 200,000 clones, roughly 92% seen once. This TCR derives from an adult who received the AZD1222 COVID-19 vaccine. Sequencing was performed on peripheral blood, taken 28 days after the second AZD1222 dose. The rearrangement joins TRBV9 to TRBJ2-2; no clear D. The DNA of the CDR3 is TGTGCCAGCAGCGTAGGCGGATTTGGTAACGGGGAGCTGTTTTTT. Protein sequence: CASSVGGFGNGELFF.